One sample yielded the 27 T cell receptor beta chains listed below, sequenced in a study of blood T cell repertoires in COVID-19. Method: immunoSEQ multiplex PCR; TCRdb's copy keeps in-frame clones and lacks some. The profile shows tens of thousands of clones, approximately 80% of them singletons. Sequenced input: peripheral blood. The receptors derive from a woman aged 70-85 years with acute or convalescent COVID-19.

The V call is TRBV11-1, the J call TRBJ2-2; the D is unclear. The V end lost 6 bases, the J end lost 4 bases, and 3 bases lay between the germline ends. Germline V gene sequence: CDR1 SGHAT, CDR2 FQDESV (reference sequence). This CDR3 has 11 residues. CDR3 amino acids: CASRSTGELFF. The DNA for the CDR3 is TGTGCCAGCAGGAGCACCGGGGAGCTGTTTTTT.

This chain links TRBV9 with TRBJ1-6; D gene ambiguous. Germline CDR1 SGDLS, CDR2 YYNGEE. The CDR3 extends over 17 amino acids. V was clipped by 4 bases and J by 0 bases, with 14 bases between them. The CDR3 is CASSSPLGSSYNSPLHF. The DNA for the CDR3 is TGTGCCAGCAGCAGCCCCTTGGGCAGCTCCTATAATTCACCCCTCCACTTT.

In its sample, this clone was seen once. V gene TRBV3-1 (or the pseudogene TRBV3-2) combines with J gene TRBJ1-3, with unresolved D. Germline lookup yields CDR1 LGHDT and CDR2 YNNKEL (reference sequence). The V end was cut by 7 bases, the J end by 3 bases, with 13 bases between. This CDR3 has 14 amino acids. The DNA for the CDR3 is TGTGCCAGCAACTTTCAAGGGAGTGGAAACACCATATATTTT. This gives the protein CASNFQGSGNTIYF.

The chain is built from TRBV19 and TRBJ1-2; D gene uncertain. CDR1 and CDR2 (germline): LNHDA, SQIVND (reference sequence). V lost 6 bases and J 1 base, leaving 15 bases between the germline ends. The CDR3 is 15 residues long. CDR3 bases: TGTGCCAGTAGCACGGACGGGATCCTTAACTATGGCTACACCTTC. Its translation: CASSTDGILNYGYTF.

The rearrangement joins TRBV2 to TRBJ2-3, with 7 bases fitting TRBD2. The V and J ends lost 8 bases and 2 bases, in that order; junction bases with no gene match: 7. CDR3 size: 14 residues. Germline CDR1 and CDR2: SNHLY and FYNNEI. As DNA, the CDR3 is TGTGCCAGCCATGGACTAGTGTTCACAGATACGCAGTATTTT. It translates to CASHGLVFTDTQYF. The complete variable domain, with remaining parts taken from reference TRBV2 and TRBJ2-3, reads EPEVTQTPSHQVTQMGQEVILRCVPISNHLYFYWYRQILGQKVEFLVSFYNNEISEKSEIFDDQFSVERPDGSNFTLKIRSTKLEDSAMYFCASHGLVFTDTQYFGPGTRLTVL.

The genes are TRBV19 and TRBJ1-4; D is ambiguous. V was trimmed by 7 bases and J by 6 bases, leaving 12 bases between them. This CDR3 contains 13 residues. Germline CDR1 reads LNHDA; CDR2 reads SQIVND (reference sequence). The DNA for the CDR3 is TGTGCCAGTATCAGTCTCGGAGATGAAAAACTGTTTTTT. Translation gives CASISLGDEKLFF.

The rearrangement links TRBV3-1 (or the pseudogene TRBV3-2) to TRBJ1-1, with D unresolved. The CDR3 sequence is 15 residues long. Germline CDR1 reads LGHDT; CDR2 reads YNNKEL (reference sequence). The V end was cut by 0 bases, the J end by 5 bases, with 13 bases between. The CDR3 sequence: CASSQESEPRTEAFF. DNA of the CDR3: TGTGCCAGCAGCCAAGAGTCGGAACCTAGGACTGAAGCTTTCTTT.

The gene calls are TRBV30 and TRBJ1-1, with 9 nucleotides matching TRBD1. Germline V gene data show CDR1 as GTSNPN and CDR2 as SVGIG (reference sequence). CDR3 length: 16 amino acids. Trimming took 7 bases from V and 1 from J; bases not matched to a gene: 13. The CDR3 DNA is TGTGCCTCCAGAAACCGAGGGACAGGGAAGAACACTGAAGCTTTCTTT. It codes for CASRNRGTGKNTEAFF.

This clone was seen a single time. The chain carries TRBV7-2 and TRBJ2-3, with D possibly being TRBD1 (6 bases). V lost 4 bases and J 3 bases, leaving 8 bases between the germline ends. Germline V gene sequence: CDR1 SGHTA, CDR2 FQGNSA. This CDR3 contains 13 residues. The CDR3 loop is CASSSRGTDTQYF. CDR3 nucleotide sequence: TGTGCCAGCAGCTCGAGGGGGACAGATACGCAGTATTTT.

This chain uses TRBV19 with TRBJ2-2; unclear D gene. Germline-derived CDR1 and CDR2 are LNHDA and SQIVND (reference sequence). CDR3 size: 13 residues. V was clipped by 1 base and J by 4 bases, with 4 bases between them. This chain's CDR3 is CASSIVFTGELFF. The CDR3, as DNA: TGTGCCAGTAGTATAGTCTTCACCGGGGAGCTGTTTTTT.

Comments on this clone: Other DNA variants within this sample encode the same CDR3. J is TRBJ1-2 and V is TRBV18; 7 bases map to TRBD1. Losses at the gene ends were 3 bases for V and 4 bases for J; bases not matched to a gene: 2. Germline lookup yields CDR1 KGHSH and CDR2 LQKENI. The CDR3 extends over 13 amino acids. The CDR3 sequence: CASSPGTAYGYTF. The CDR3 nucleotides read TGTGCCAGCTCACCTGGGACAGCCTATGGCTACACCTTC.

V and J are TRBV6-5 and TRBJ1-2; D ambiguous. V lost 4 bases and J lost 4, with 4 bases in between. Germline loops: CDR1 MNHEY, CDR2 SVGAGI. This CDR3 spans 11 amino acids. DNA for the CDR3: TGTGCCAGCAGTTCGGGCTATGGCTACACCTTC. Encoded protein: CASSSGYGYTF.

The rearrangement links TRBV18 to TRBJ1-6, with D possibly TRBD1 on 5 matching bases. The CDR3 consists of 15 residues. V gave up 6 bases and J gave up 5 bases, with 14 bases separating them. CDR1 KGHSH and CDR2 LQKENI come from the germline V gene. CDR3 coding DNA: TGTGCCAGCTCCCTACAGGCGGGAAATAATTCACCCCTCCACTTT. It is translated as CASSLQAGNNSPLHF.

The V and J genes are TRBV9 and TRBJ2-5, with a possible D match to TRBD1 (6 bases). V was trimmed by 4 bases and J by 5 bases, leaving 12 bases between them. The CDR3 extends over 13 amino acids. Germline V gene data show CDR1 as SGDLS and CDR2 as YYNGEE. The chain's CDR3 is CASSLQGTETQYF. CDR3 DNA: TGTGCCAGCAGCCTACAGGGAACGGAGACCCAGTACTTC.

The chain combines TRBV2 with TRBJ2-4; 10 bases are shared with TRBD1. There are 15 residues in the CDR3. With V trimmed by 7 bases and J by 3 bases, 6 bases remained unmatched. Germline CDR1 and CDR2: SNHLY and FYNNEI. CDR3 in amino acids: CASTADRGHKNIQYF. As DNA, the CDR3 is TGTGCCAGCACTGCCGACAGGGGGCACAAAAACATTCAGTACTTC.

V usage is TRBV3-1 (or the pseudogene TRBV3-2) and J usage is TRBJ2-7, with TRBD2 matching 13 bases. The J segment lost 6 bases and the V segment lost 4 bases, leaving 3 bases of the junction unmatched. This CDR3 is 14 amino acids long. Looked up from germline, CDR1 is LGHDT and CDR2 is YNNKEL (reference sequence). The CDR3 nucleotides read TGTGCCAGCAGCCTTGGACTAGCGGGGGTCGAGCAGTACTTC. It translates to CASSLGLAGVEQYF.

This chain connects TRBV6-5 to TRBJ1-2; a weak D match, TRBD1 (6 bases). Trimming removed 5 bases at V and 6 bases at J, with 10 bases between. Per the germline V gene, CDR1 is MNHEY and CDR2 is SVGAGI. This CDR3 spans 12 amino acids. The CDR3 DNA is TGTGCCAGCAGTCGGACAGTTAATGGCTACACCTTC. Protein sequence: CASSRTVNGYTF.

The V and J genes are TRBV7-8 and TRBJ1-5; D call uncertain. The CDR3 totals 15 residues. The ends were cut back, 3 bases at V and 1 base at J, with 10 bases in the middle. Germline V CDR1 and CDR2: SGHVS, FQNEAQ. The CDR3 protein is CASSFGLGSNQPQHF. The CDR3 region has the DNA TGTGCCAGCAGCTTCGGACTGGGGAGCAATCAGCCCCAGCATTTT.

This clone was observed a single time. V is TRBV6-2 or TRBV6-3 and J is TRBJ2-7, with 10 nucleotides matching TRBD2. The CDR3 spans 16 residues. The J segment lost 5 bases and the V segment lost 0 bases, leaving 7 bases of the junction unmatched. CDR1 is MNHEY and CDR2 is SVGEGT in the germline V gene. CDR3 residues: CASSYSPSGGADEQYF. In DNA form, the CDR3 reads TGTGCCAGCAGTTACTCCCCGAGCGGGGGGGCCGACGAGCAGTACTTC.

The gene calls are TRBV5-1 and TRBJ1-2; D ambiguous. Germline CDR1 is SGHRS and CDR2 is YFSETQ. CDR3 length equals 13 residues. V lost 2 bases and J lost 4, with 9 bases in between. The CDR3: CASSFGSTYGYTF. For the CDR3, the DNA is TGCGCCAGCAGCTTCGGTAGCACCTATGGCTACACCTTC.

This clone came up once. This sequence joins TRBV12-3 or TRBV12-4 and TRBJ2-2; D is unclear. Trimming stripped 6 bases from V and 6 bases from J, with 11 bases between. The CDR3 totals 13 residues. The CDR3 sequence: CASRSGSPGELFF. The CDR3 coding sequence is TGTGCCAGCAGGTCAGGCTCTCCCGGGGAGCTGTTTTTT.

J is TRBJ1-4 and V is TRBV5-6, with D maybe TRBD1 (6 bases). Germline CDR1 is SGHDT and CDR2 is YYEEEE. The CDR3 sequence is 16 residues long. Between the trimmed V and J ends, which lost 2 bases and 4 bases, there was a span of 15 bases. The CDR3 reads CASSFGQSRVNEKLFF. The CDR3 DNA follows: TGTGCCAGCAGCTTCGGACAGTCTCGAGTTAATGAAAAACTGTTTTTT.

V usage is TRBV10-3 and J usage is TRBJ2-1; tentatively, D is TRBD1 (6 bases). The CDR3 loop spans 16 amino acids. The V end was cut by 2 bases, the J end by 2 bases, with 13 bases between. Germline-derived CDR1 and CDR2 are ENHRY and SYGVKD. CDR3 residues: CAISEVPGAAYNEQFF. DNA for the CDR3: TGTGCCATCAGTGAGGTCCCAGGGGCGGCCTACAATGAGCAGTTCTTC.

This chain uses TRBV7-2 with TRBJ2-7, with D hard to call. CDR3 length equals 14 residues. Between the trimmed V and J ends, which lost 1 base and 2 bases, there was a span of 9 bases. The germline V gene encodes CDR1 SGHTA and CDR2 FQGNSA. CDR3 protein: CASSLVLQTYEQYF. CDR3 coding DNA: TGTGCCAGCAGCTTAGTTCTGCAGACCTACGAGCAGTACTTC.

V and J are TRBV5-1 and TRBJ1-5; TRBD1 matches 10 bases. Trimming removed 5 bases from V and 8 bases from J; junction bases left unmatched: 10. CDR3 length equals 15 residues. Germline V gene lookup returns CDR1 SGHRS and CDR2 YFSETQ. Here the CDR3 reads CASRLGTGVQEPQHF. The CDR3 bases are TGCGCCAGCAGGCTTGGGACAGGGGTTCAAGAGCCCCAGCATTTT.

The CDR3 bases are TGTGCCAGCAGCCCCCAGGGGCTGGATAATTCACCCCTCCACTTT. Protein product: CASSPQGLDNSPLHF. This chain uses TRBV6-5 with TRBJ1-6, with D perhaps matching TRBD1 (6 bases). The CDR3 runs to 15 residues. Germline V gene data show CDR1 as MNHEY and CDR2 as SVGAGI. V was clipped by 6 bases and J by 5 bases, with 14 bases between them.

The chain employs TRBV3-1 (or the pseudogene TRBV3-2) and TRBJ2-1, with 12 bases identical to TRBD2. The CDR3 contains 20 residues. V lost 1 base to trimming and J lost 0 bases; unmatched junction nucleotides: 10. Germline lookup yields CDR1 LGHDT and CDR2 YNNKEL (reference sequence). The chain's CDR3 is CASSQVPGLAGVSSYNEQFF. The CDR3 DNA reads as TGTGCCAGCAGCCAAGTTCCGGGACTAGCGGGCGTTAGCTCCTACAATGAGCAGTTCTTC.